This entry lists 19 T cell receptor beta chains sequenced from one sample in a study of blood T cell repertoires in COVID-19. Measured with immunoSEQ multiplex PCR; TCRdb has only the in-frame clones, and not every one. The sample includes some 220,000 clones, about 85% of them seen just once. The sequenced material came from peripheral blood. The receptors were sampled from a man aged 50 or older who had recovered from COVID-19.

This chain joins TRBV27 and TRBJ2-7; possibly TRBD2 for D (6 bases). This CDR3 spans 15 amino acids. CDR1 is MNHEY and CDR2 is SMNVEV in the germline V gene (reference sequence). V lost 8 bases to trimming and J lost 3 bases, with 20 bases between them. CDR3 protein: CASRIAGWQGYEQYF. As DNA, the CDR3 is TGTGCCAGCCGGATTGCGGGGTGGCAAGGCTACGAGCAGTACTTC.

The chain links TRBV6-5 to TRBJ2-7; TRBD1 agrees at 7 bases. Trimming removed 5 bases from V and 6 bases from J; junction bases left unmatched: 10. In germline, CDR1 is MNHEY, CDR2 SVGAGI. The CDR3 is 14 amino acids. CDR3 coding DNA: TGTGCCAGCAGTACCCGGGACAGCGTAAGCGAGCAGTACTTC. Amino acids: CASSTRDSVSEQYF.

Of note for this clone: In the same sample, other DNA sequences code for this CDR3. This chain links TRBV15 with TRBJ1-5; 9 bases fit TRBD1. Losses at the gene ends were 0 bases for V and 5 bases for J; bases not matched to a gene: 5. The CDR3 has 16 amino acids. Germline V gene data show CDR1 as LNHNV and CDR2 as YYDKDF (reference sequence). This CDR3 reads CATSRDVRTGDQPQHF. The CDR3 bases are TGTGCCACCAGCAGAGATGTCAGGACAGGGGATCAGCCCCAGCATTTT.

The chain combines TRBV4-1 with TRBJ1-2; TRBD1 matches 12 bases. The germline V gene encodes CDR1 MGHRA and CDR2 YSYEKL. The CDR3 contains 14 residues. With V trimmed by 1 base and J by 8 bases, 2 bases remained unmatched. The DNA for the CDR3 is TGCGCCAGCAGCCAAGTCGGGACAGGGGGCGGCTACACCTTC. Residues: CASSQVGTGGGYTF.

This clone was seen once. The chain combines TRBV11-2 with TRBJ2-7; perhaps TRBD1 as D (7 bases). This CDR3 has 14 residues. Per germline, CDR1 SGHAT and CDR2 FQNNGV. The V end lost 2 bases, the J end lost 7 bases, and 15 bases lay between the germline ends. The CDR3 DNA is TGTGCCAGCAGCTTACGGGACCCAGGGGGGGAGCAGTACTTC. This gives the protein CASSLRDPGGEQYF.

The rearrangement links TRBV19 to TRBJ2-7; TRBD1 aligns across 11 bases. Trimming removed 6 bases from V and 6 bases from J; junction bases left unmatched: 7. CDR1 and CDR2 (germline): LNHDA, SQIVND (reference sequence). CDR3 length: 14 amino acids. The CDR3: CASRAVGTGGEQYF. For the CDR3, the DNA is TGTGCCAGTAGGGCCGTCGGGACAGGGGGCGAGCAGTACTTC.

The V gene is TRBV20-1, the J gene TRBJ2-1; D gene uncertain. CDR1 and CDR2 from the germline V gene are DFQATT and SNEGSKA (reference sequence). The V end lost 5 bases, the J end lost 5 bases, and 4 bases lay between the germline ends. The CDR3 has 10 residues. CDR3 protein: CSAPDNEQFF. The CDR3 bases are TGCAGTGCTCCCGACAATGAGCAGTTCTTC.

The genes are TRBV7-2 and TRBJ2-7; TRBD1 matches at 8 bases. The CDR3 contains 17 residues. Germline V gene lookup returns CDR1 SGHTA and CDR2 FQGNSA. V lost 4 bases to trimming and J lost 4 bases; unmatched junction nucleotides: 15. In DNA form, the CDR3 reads TGTGCCAGCAGCTCCAGAAGAACGACAGGGGTGGGATACGAGCAGTACTTC. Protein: CASSSRRTTGVGYEQYF.

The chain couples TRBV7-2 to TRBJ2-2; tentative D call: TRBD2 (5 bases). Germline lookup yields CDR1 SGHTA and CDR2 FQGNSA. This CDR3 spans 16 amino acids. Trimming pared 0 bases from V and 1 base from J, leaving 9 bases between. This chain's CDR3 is CASSLAGVVNTGELFF. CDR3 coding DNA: TGTGCCAGCAGCTTAGCGGGAGTGGTGAACACCGGGGAGCTGTTTTTT.

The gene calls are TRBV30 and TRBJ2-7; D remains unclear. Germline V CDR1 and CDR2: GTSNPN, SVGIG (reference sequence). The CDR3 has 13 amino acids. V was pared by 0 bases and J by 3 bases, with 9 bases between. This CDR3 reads CAWSVGLCYEQYF. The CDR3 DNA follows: TGTGCCTGGAGTGTTGGGCTCTGCTACGAGCAGTACTTC.

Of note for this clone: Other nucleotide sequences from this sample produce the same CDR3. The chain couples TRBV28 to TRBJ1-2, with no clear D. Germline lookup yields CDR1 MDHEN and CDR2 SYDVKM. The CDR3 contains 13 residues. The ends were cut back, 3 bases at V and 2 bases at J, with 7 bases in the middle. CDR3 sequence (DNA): TGTGCCAGCAGTTTTGGGCAAAACTATGGCTACACCTTC. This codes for CASSFGQNYGYTF.

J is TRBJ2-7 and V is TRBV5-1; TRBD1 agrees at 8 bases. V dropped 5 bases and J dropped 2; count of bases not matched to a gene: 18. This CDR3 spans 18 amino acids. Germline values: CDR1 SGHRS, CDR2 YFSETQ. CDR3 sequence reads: CASRLVPGQGSRTYEQYF. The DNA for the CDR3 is TGCGCCAGCAGGCTGGTGCCTGGACAGGGAAGTAGGACCTACGAGCAGTACTTC.

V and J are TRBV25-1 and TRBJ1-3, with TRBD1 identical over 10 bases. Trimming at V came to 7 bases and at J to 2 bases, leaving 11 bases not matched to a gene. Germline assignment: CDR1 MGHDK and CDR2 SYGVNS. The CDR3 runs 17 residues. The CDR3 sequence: CASTNPGQGSTGNTIYF. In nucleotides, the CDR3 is TGTGCCAGCACCAATCCGGGACAGGGGAGCACTGGAAACACCATATATTTT. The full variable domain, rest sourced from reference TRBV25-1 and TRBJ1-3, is EADIYQTPRYLVIGTGKKITLECSQTMGHDKMYWYQQDPGMELHLIHYSYGVNSTEKGDLSSESTVSRIRTEHFPLTLESARPSHTSQYLCASTNPGQGSTGNTIYFGEGSWLTVV.

As DNA, the CDR3 is TGTGCCAGCAGCCAAGGGGGGGCTAGCGGACAAGAGACCCAGTACTTC. This codes for CASSQGGASGQETQYF. This chain links TRBV4-2 with TRBJ2-5, with D maybe TRBD2 (7 bases). In germline, CDR1 is LGHNA, CDR2 YNFKEQ. The CDR3 covers 16 residues. Trimming cost V 1 base and J 2 bases, with 14 bases left between them.

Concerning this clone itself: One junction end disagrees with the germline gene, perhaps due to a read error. The CDR3 spells CAGNRVLDPRAF. The DNA of the CDR3 is TGTGCCGGTAACAGGGTTTTGGACCCAAGAGCATTT. The chain employs TRBV5-6 and TRBJ1-5, with D possibly being TRBD1 (6 bases). Looked up from germline, CDR1 is SGHDT and CDR2 is YYEEEE. The CDR3 has 12 amino acids.

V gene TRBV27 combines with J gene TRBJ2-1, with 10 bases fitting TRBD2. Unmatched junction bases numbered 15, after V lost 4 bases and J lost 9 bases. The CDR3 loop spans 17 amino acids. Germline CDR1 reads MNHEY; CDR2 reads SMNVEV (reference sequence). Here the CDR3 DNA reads TGTGCCAGCAGTTCCCCGGGTCTAGCGGGAGATCAGGCTGAGCAGTTCTTC. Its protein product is CASSSPGLAGDQAEQFF.

The CDR3 coding sequence is TGTGCCAGCAGTTTAGACGGCGGGATGGGCCGCTACGAGCAGTACTTC. As protein: CASSLDGGMGRYEQYF. This sequence joins TRBV27 and TRBJ2-7, with TRBD2 as a possible D gene (6 bases). Looked up from germline, CDR1 is MNHEY and CDR2 is SMNVEV (reference sequence). The CDR3 runs 16 residues. V lost 2 bases and J lost 3, with 17 bases in between.

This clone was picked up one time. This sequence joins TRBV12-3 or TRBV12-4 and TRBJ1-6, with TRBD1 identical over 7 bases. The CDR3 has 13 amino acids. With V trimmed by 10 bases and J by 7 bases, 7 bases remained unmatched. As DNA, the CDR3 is TGTGCCACCGGGACAGCCTTAAATTCACCCCTCCACTTT. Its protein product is CATGTALNSPLHF.

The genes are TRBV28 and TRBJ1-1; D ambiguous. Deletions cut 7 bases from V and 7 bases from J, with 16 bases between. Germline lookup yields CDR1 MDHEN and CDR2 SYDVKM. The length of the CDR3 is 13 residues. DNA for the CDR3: TGTGCCAGCAATCAGGCAGCGGGTGATGAAGCTTTCTTT. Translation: CASNQAAGDEAFF.